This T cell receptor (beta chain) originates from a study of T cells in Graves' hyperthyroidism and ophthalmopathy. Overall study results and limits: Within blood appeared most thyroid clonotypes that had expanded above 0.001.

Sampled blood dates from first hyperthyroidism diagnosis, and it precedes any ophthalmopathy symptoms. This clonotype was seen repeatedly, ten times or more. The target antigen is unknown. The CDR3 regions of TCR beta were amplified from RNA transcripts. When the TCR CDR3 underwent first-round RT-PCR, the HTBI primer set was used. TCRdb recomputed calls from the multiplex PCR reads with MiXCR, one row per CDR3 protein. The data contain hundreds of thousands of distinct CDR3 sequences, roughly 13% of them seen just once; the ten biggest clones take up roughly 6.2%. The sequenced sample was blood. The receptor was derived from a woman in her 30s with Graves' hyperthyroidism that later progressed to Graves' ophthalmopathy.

CDR3 sequence: CASSTTGGNTEAFF. DNA of the CDR3: TGCGCCAGCAGCACGACAGGGGGGAACACTGAAGCTTTCTTT. The chain recombines TRBV5-1 with TRBJ1-1; 9 nucleotides agree with TRBD1. V was clipped by 4 bases and J by 1 base; unmatched bases: 2. Germline CDR1 reads SGHRS; CDR2 reads YFSETQ. The CDR3 sequence is 14 residues long.